These 21 T cell receptor beta chains came from one sample sequenced in a study of T cells after yellow fever vaccination. TCRdb recomputed calls from the 5' RACE reads with MiXCR, one row per CDR3 protein. Found here are about 300,000 distinct CDR3 sequences, roughly 8.7% of them singletons; the top ten hold 3% to 3.5%. The sequenced sample was CD4+ T cells sorted from PBMCs, obtained 5 days after the yellow fever booster vaccination. The source of these receptors is a young man who received the YFV17D yellow fever vaccine.

This clonotype came up a few times. The chain employs TRBV18 and TRBJ2-3; a possible D gene is TRBD1 (5 bases). This CDR3 spans 17 amino acids. V was pared by 4 bases and J by 5 bases, with 22 bases between. Per the germline V gene, CDR1 is KGHSH and CDR2 is LQKENI. The DNA of the CDR3 is TGTGCCAGCTCACTCTCCCGGCGCAGGGCAGCAGGAGATACGCAGTATTTT. It encodes CASSLSRRRAAGDTQYF.

This clonotype has only a few counts. The rearrangement links TRBV20-1 to TRBJ1-5; 9 bases line up with TRBD1. Germline-derived CDR1 and CDR2 are DFQATT and SNEGSKA (reference sequence). The CDR3 is 15 amino acids. J lost 5 bases, V lost 5 bases, and 10 bases had no gene match. CDR3 sequence reads: CSAFSTGGSDQPQHF. DNA of the CDR3: TGCAGTGCTTTCTCGACAGGGGGTTCGGATCAGCCCCAGCATTTT.

The chain links TRBV11-2 to TRBJ2-1; 8 positions match TRBD1. This CDR3 spans 14 amino acids. After removal of 2 bases from V and 9 bases from J, the junction contained 6 bases not matched to a gene. CDR1 SGHAT and CDR2 FQNNGV come from the germline V gene. The CDR3 protein is CASSLSTGAGEQFF. The CDR3 DNA follows: TGTGCCAGCAGCTTATCGACAGGGGCGGGTGAGCAGTTCTTC.

The sample holds one count of this clonotype. J is TRBJ1-1 and V is TRBV5-1; D ambiguous. Germline V gene data show CDR1 as SGHRS and CDR2 as YFSETQ. Trimming shortened V by 1 base and J by 4 bases, and 8 bases separated the two germline ends. The CDR3 is 13 amino acids. CDR3 bases: TGCGCCAGCAGCTTGCTAGCGATCACTGAAGCTTTCTTT. Its translation: CASSLLAITEAFF.

This clonotype has a handful of counts. The junction departs from germline at one end; a sequencing error may be responsible. The chain couples TRBV5-1 to TRBJ2-5, with 7 bases that match TRBD2. The CDR3 spans 15 residues. The V gene's germline CDR1 is SGHRS and CDR2 YFSETQ. CDR3 protein: CASSLDRAGEETQYF. CDR3 nucleotide sequence: TGCGCCAGCAGTTTGGACCGGGCGGGGGAAGAGACCCAGTACTTC.

The chain is built from TRBV5-1 and TRBJ2-2; D might be TRBD1 (5 bases). The CDR3 is 16 amino acids. Deletions cut 3 bases from V and 4 bases from J, with 16 bases between. CDR1 and CDR2 (germline): SGHRS, YFSETQ. CDR3 coding DNA: TGCGCCAGCAGCTGGAATTCAGGGTTTAGCACCGGGGAGCTGTTTTTT. It yields the protein CASSWNSGFSTGELFF. Supplemented by reference TRBV5-1 and TRBJ2-2, the full variable domain reads KAGVTQTPRYLIKTRGQQVTLSCSPISGHRSVSWYQQTPGQGLQFLFEYFSETQRNKGNFPGRFSGRQFSNSRSEMNVSTLELGDSALYLCASSWNSGFSTGELFFGEGSRLTVL.

The chain carries TRBV7-9 and TRBJ1-1; a possible D gene is TRBD1 (6 bases). Germline V gives CDR1 SEHNR, CDR2 FQNEAQ (reference sequence). Trimming removed 5 bases from V and 3 bases from J, with 16 bases in between. The CDR3 spans 15 residues. The CDR3 DNA is TGTGCCAGCAGCCCCCGACAGGCCGATGACACTGAAGCTTTCTTT. Amino acid sequence: CASSPRQADDTEAFF.

This clonotype was counted a few times. J is TRBJ2-2 and V is TRBV19, with 10 bases fitting TRBD1. Germline-derived CDR1 and CDR2 are LNHDA and SQIVND (reference sequence). The CDR3 runs to 16 residues. V shed 6 bases and J 6 bases; nucleotides not matched to a gene: 10. Here the CDR3 reads CASRLRDRGWAGELFF. In DNA form, the CDR3 reads TGTGCCAGTAGACTTCGGGACAGGGGTTGGGCCGGGGAGCTGTTTTTT.

This clonotype was observed at least ten times. V gene TRBV10-1 combines with J gene TRBJ2-1; D not certain. The CDR3 spans 17 residues. Germline V gene lookup returns CDR1 WNHNN and CDR2 SYGVQD (reference sequence). Trimming removed 0 bases from V and 0 bases from J, with 12 bases in between. This CDR3 reads CASSESRQETSYNEQFF. For the CDR3, the DNA is TGCGCCAGCAGTGAGTCTAGGCAGGAGACCTCCTACAATGAGCAGTTCTTC.

This rearrangement joins TRBV21-1 to TRBJ2-6. TRBV21-1 is listed as a pseudogene. CDR3 length: 16 amino acids. The CDR3 protein is CASSPNGGSGANVLTF. The CDR3 coding sequence is TGTGCCAGCAGCCCAAACGGCGGTTCTGGGGCCAACGTCCTGACTTTC.

This clonotype was counted a few times. The rearrangement links TRBV3-1 to TRBJ2-5, with unresolved D. Between the trimmed V and J ends, which lost 2 bases and 5 bases, there was a span of 9 bases. The CDR3 extends over 13 amino acids. Germline CDR1 and CDR2: LGHDT and YNNKEL (reference sequence). CDR3 amino acids: CASSQLSSETQYF. CDR3 DNA sequence: TGTGCCAGCAGCCAACTATCGAGCGAGACCCAGTACTTC.

Ten or more counts support this clonotype. V and J are TRBV20-1 and TRBJ2-7, with TRBD1 matching over 9 bases. This CDR3 is built from 14 residues. Trimming at V came to 6 bases and at J to 3 bases, leaving 9 bases not matched to a gene. Germline loops: CDR1 DFQATT, CDR2 SNEGSKA (reference sequence). CDR3 residues: CSATPGTGIYEQYF. The CDR3 DNA follows: TGCAGTGCCACGCCCGGGACAGGGATCTACGAGCAGTACTTC.

This clonotype turned up a few times. The rearrangement links TRBV7-8 to TRBJ1-2; no clear D gene. CDR3 size: 18 residues. Trimming cost V 8 bases and J 5 bases, with 30 bases left between them. Germline V CDR1 and CDR2: SGHVS, FQNEAQ. In nucleotides, the CDR3 is TGTGCCAGCGCCTCTGGACGGCTCCCTCACCAGCCCGGATATGGCTACACCTTC. It is translated as CASASGRLPHQPGYGYTF.

This clonotype was detected a few times. J is TRBJ1-1 and V is TRBV5-1; TRBD1 might be the D (6 bases). The V end was cut by 4 bases, the J end by 1 base, with 17 bases between. This CDR3 spans 16 amino acids. Germline V gene lookup returns CDR1 SGHRS and CDR2 YFSETQ. The CDR3 nucleotides are TGCGCCAGCAGCCTAACGGATAGGGGGAGGAACACTGAAGCTTTCTTT. Its translation: CASSLTDRGRNTEAFF.

This clonotype occurred many times. The chain uses TRBV6-5 and TRBJ2-1; D is possibly TRBD1 or TRBD2 (5 bases each). Germline assignment: CDR1 MNHEY and CDR2 SVGAGI. This CDR3 contains 15 residues. The germline V and J ends were trimmed by 6 bases and 0 bases, with 12 bases remaining between them. CDR3 in amino acids: CASSPRGFSYNEQFF. The DNA of the CDR3 is TGTGCCAGCAGCCCGAGGGGTTTCTCCTACAATGAGCAGTTCTTC.

This chain uses TRBV6-5 with TRBJ2-7; 8 nucleotides line up with TRBD1. Looked up from germline, CDR1 is MNHEY and CDR2 is SVGAGI. The V segment lost 6 bases and the J segment 3 bases; nucleotides outside the gene matches: 7. The CDR3 has 14 amino acids. The CDR3 reads CASSRQGILYEQYF. CDR3 coding DNA: TGTGCCAGCAGCCGACAGGGGATACTCTACGAGCAGTACTTC.

This clonotype was detected ten times or more. For the CDR3, the DNA is TGTGCCAGCAGCGTAGCTACCGGAGGGATGGACACCGGGGAGCTGTTTTTT. Translated: CASSVATGGMDTGELFF. The V and J genes are TRBV9 and TRBJ2-2; weak D call: TRBD2 (6 bases). Between the trimmed V and J ends, which lost 0 bases and 3 bases, there was a span of 15 bases. This CDR3 is built from 17 residues. From germline, CDR1 is SGDLS and CDR2 YYNGEE.

This clonotype has just a few counts. The chain employs TRBV6-5 and TRBJ2-7; D is ambiguous. The V gene's germline CDR1 is MNHEY and CDR2 SVGAGI. This CDR3 is 14 amino acids long. With 7 bases removed from V and 4 bases from J, the gap between germline ends came to 17 bases. This chain's CDR3 is CASTPSGPRYEQYF. The CDR3 coding sequence is TGTGCCAGCACCCCCTCCGGGCCTAGGTACGAGCAGTACTTC.

A word on this clonotype: The junction differs from germline at one of its ends, possibly a read error. The chain employs TRBV5-1 and TRBJ1-4; D unresolved. Germline V gives CDR1 SGHRS, CDR2 YFSETQ. The CDR3 is made up of 13 amino acids. The DNA for the CDR3 is TGCGCCAGCAGCGGAACAACTAATAAAAAACTGTTTTTT. Its translation is CASSGTTNKKLFF.

This clonotype was recorded at least ten times. The CDR3 DNA reads TGTGCCATCGGGGCGCCCCGCGACTATGGCTACACCTTC. It specifies CAIGAPRDYGYTF. The chain couples TRBV10-3 to TRBJ1-2; D perhaps matches TRBD1 (5 bases). From germline, CDR1 is ENHRY and CDR2 SYGVKD. This CDR3 spans 13 amino acids. The germline V and J ends were trimmed by 8 bases and 3 bases, with 13 bases remaining between them.

This clonotype turned up a few times. J is TRBJ1-1 and V is TRBV9, with D uncertain. Germline loops: CDR1 SGDLS, CDR2 YYNGEE. The ends were cut back, 3 bases at V and 8 bases at J, with 14 bases in the middle. There are 13 residues in the CDR3. The CDR3 spells CASSAAPYPEAFF. The CDR3 bases are TGTGCCAGCAGCGCAGCCCCCTACCCGGAAGCTTTCTTT. Together with reference TRBV9 and TRBJ1-1, the CDR3 gives the full variable domain: DSGVTQTPKHLITATGQRVTLRCSPRSGDLSVYWYQQSLDQGLQFLIQYYNGEERAKGNILERFSAQQFPDLHSELNLSSLELGDSALYFCASSAAPYPEAFFGQGTRLTVV.